One and the same sample provided the 32 T cell receptor beta chains below, sequenced in a study of T cells in Graves' hyperthyroidism and ophthalmopathy. Amplification targeted TCR beta CDR3 regions from RNA transcripts. Using the HTBI primer set, a first-round RT-PCR was run on the TCR CDR3. TCRdb called the multiplex PCR reads again in MiXCR, with one record for every CDR3 protein. The profile shows fewer than 400,000 distinct CDR3 sequences, approximately 25% of them singletons. Specimen: blood. The source is a man aged 45-65 years with Graves' hyperthyroidism.

The chain couples TRBV2 to TRBJ2-7, with D possibly being TRBD2 (6 bases). This CDR3 is 11 amino acids long. Deletions cut 11 bases from V and 5 bases from J, with 13 bases between. The germline V gene has CDR1 SNHLY and CDR2 FYNNEI. This CDR3 is CAGTPGDEQYF. The CDR3 DNA reads as TGTGCCGGGACTCCAGGTGACGAGCAGTACTTC.

This clonotype appeared a few times. The junction and the germline gene differ at one end; a read error may be behind it. This chain uses TRBV19 with TRBJ2-6; D uncertain. This CDR3 comprises 15 residues. The germline CDR1 and CDR2 sequences are LNHDA and SQIVND (reference sequence). The CDR3 DNA reads as TGCGCCAGTAGTATGGGGTTTGGTGGGGCCAACGTCCTGACTTTC. This codes for CASSMGFGGANVLTF.

This clonotype was seen a handful of times. V gene TRBV20-1 combines with J gene TRBJ2-1; 7 positions agree with TRBD2. Looked up from germline, CDR1 is DFQATT and CDR2 is SNEGSKA (reference sequence). Unmatched junction bases numbered 8, after V lost 7 bases and J lost 2 bases. The CDR3 has 14 amino acids. The CDR3 is CSVVAGVTYNEQFF. The DNA for the CDR3 is TGCAGTGTAGTTGCGGGAGTTACCTACAATGAGCAGTTCTTC.

The chain has TRBV9 and TRBJ1-1; no clear D. The CDR3 has 15 amino acids. Trimming shortened V by 4 bases and J by 3 bases, and 16 bases separated the two germline ends. The germline gives CDR1 SGDLS, CDR2 YYNGEE. This CDR3 is CASSPRVSLYTEAFF. The CDR3 DNA reads TGTGCCAGCAGCCCTCGGGTGTCCCTTTACACTGAAGCTTTCTTT.

This clonotype has a handful of counts. This chain uses TRBV11-2 with TRBJ1-4; D is perhaps TRBD1 (6 bases). Trimming shortened V by 0 bases and J by 11 bases, and 10 bases separated the two germline ends. Germline values: CDR1 SGHAT, CDR2 FQNNGV. This CDR3 is 13 amino acids long. CDR3 nucleotide sequence: TGTGCCAGCAGCTTAGAGGGGGCTGGGAAACTGTTTTTT. Its translation is CASSLEGAGKLFF.

The chain is built from TRBV12-3 or TRBV12-4 and TRBJ2-2; D is perhaps TRBD1 (5 bases). Trimming left V 5 bases short and J 4 bases short, with 11 bases between. This CDR3 contains 14 residues. The CDR3 DNA sequence: TGTGCCAGCAGTATTCTCACAGGCACCGGGGAGCTGTTTTTT. Amino acids: CASSILTGTGELFF.

This chain links TRBV7-3 with TRBJ1-1; D is unresolved. Germline loops: CDR1 SGHTA, CDR2 FQGTGA. The CDR3 contains 15 residues. V dropped 1 base and J dropped 0 bases, with 9 bases sitting between them. The CDR3 is CASSLMRQLNTEAFF. In DNA, the CDR3 is TGTGCCAGCAGCTTAATGAGGCAGCTGAACACTGAAGCTTTCTTT.

This clonotype was observed many times. This chain's CDR3 is CASSSRRPRETQYF. The CDR3 nucleotides are TGTGCCAGCAGTTCCCGACGGCCCCGAGAGACCCAGTACTTC. The chain links TRBV28 to TRBJ2-5, with no clear D. Germline V gene lookup returns CDR1 MDHEN and CDR2 SYDVKM. Trimming shortened V by 4 bases and J by 4 bases, and 13 bases separated the two germline ends. The CDR3 covers 14 residues.

The chain uses TRBV6-2 or TRBV6-3 and TRBJ2-7; the match to TRBD2 covers 7 bases. The junction had 8 bases not matched to a gene; V was cut back by 6 bases and J by 0 bases. Germline CDR1 reads MNHEY; CDR2 reads SVGEGT. The CDR3 length is 15 residues. The CDR3 protein is CASRRAGRGSYEQYF. In nucleotides, the CDR3 is TGTGCCAGCAGAAGAGCGGGACGGGGCTCCTACGAGCAGTACTTC.

Note on this clonotype: This could be a read error, since a much larger clone is one nucleotide away. The CDR3 end shows no conserved phenylalanine or tryptophan, and so a read error is likely. The V call is TRBV6-2 or TRBV6-3, the J call TRBJ2-1; 10 positions match TRBD1. The CDR3 is 15 amino acids. Per the germline V gene, CDR1 is MNHEY and CDR2 is SVGEGT. The V and J ends lost 6 bases and 1 base, in that order; junction bases with no gene match: 3. The CDR3 here is CASRLDRGSYNEQFL. The CDR3 DNA sequence: TGTGCCAGCAGACTGGACAGGGGGTCCTACAATGAGCAGTTCCTC.

The chain couples TRBV6-1 to TRBJ2-5; 10 positions match TRBD2. V shed 0 bases, J shed 8 bases, and the junction held 6 bases outside the gene matches. The CDR3 is 15 residues long. Germline V gives CDR1 MNHNS, CDR2 SASEGT. DNA of the CDR3: TGTGCCAGCAGTGAAGCGGCTAGCGGGAGTTTAACCCAGTACTTC. Amino acids: CASSEAASGSLTQYF.

This clonotype was recorded many times. This chain links TRBV7-8 with TRBJ1-1; D unresolved. CDR1 SGHVS and CDR2 FQNEAQ come from the germline V gene. The CDR3 has 16 amino acids. V lost 2 bases and J lost 0, with 13 bases in between. The CDR3 loop is CASSLRGGRLNTEAFF. The CDR3 DNA sequence: TGTGCCAGCAGCTTAAGAGGCGGCCGGCTGAACACTGAAGCTTTCTTT.

This clonotype appeared a few times. In DNA form, the CDR3 reads TGTGCCAGCAGCCAAGATCGGCCCTCCCCGGTGAGCTCCTATAATTCACCCCTCCACTTT. It encodes CASSQDRPSPVSSYNSPLHF. This rearrangement joins TRBV3-1 to TRBJ1-6, with D hard to call. The V end lost 0 bases, the J end lost 0 bases, and 18 bases lay between the germline ends. Germline-derived CDR1 and CDR2 are LGHDT and YNNKEL (reference sequence). The CDR3 loop spans 20 amino acids.

The sample holds many counts of this clonotype. The genes are TRBV3-1 and TRBJ2-4; 7 nucleotides match TRBD2. From germline, CDR1 is LGHDT and CDR2 YNNKEL (reference sequence). The CDR3 has 15 residues. The junction had 0 bases not matched to a gene; V was cut back by 1 base and J by 0 bases. The CDR3: CASSQVAGAKNIQYF. The CDR3, as DNA: TGTGCCAGCAGCCAAGTAGCGGGAGCCAAAAACATTCAGTACTTC.

Regarding this clonotype: This is likely a read error, given that the CDR3 carries no conserved phenylalanine or tryptophan at its end. The rearrangement links TRBV29-1 to TRBJ2-7; D is possibly TRBD2 (5 bases). The germline V gene encodes CDR1 SQVTM and CDR2 ANQGSEA. The CDR3 covers 13 residues. CDR3 sequence reads: CSASTPGNYEQYL. Here the CDR3 DNA reads TGCAGTGCTAGCACGCCTGGCAACTACGAGCAGTACCTC.

This clonotype was detected ten times or more. The chain is built from TRBV24-1 and TRBJ2-1; 9 nucleotides match TRBD2. The V and J ends lost 3 bases and 3 bases, in that order; junction bases with no gene match: 5. CDR1 is KGHDR and CDR2 is SFDVKD in the germline V gene. The CDR3 length is 16 residues. The CDR3 nucleotides are TGTGCCACCAGTGATCATAGCGGGAGCGTCTACAATGAGCAGTTCTTC. Translating gives CATSDHSGSVYNEQFF.

This clonotype was seen many times. The chain combines TRBV20-1 with TRBJ2-5, with D possibly matching TRBD1 (6 bases). V was pared by 5 bases and J by 5 bases, with 12 bases between. The CDR3 runs to 12 residues. The V gene's germline CDR1 is DFQATT and CDR2 SNEGSKA (reference sequence). This CDR3 is CSAPRGGETQYF. CDR3 coding DNA: TGCAGTGCTCCCAGGGGCGGGGAGACCCAGTACTTC.

CDR3 coding DNA: TGTGCCAGCAGTCCGTGGGGTGGGGACCGGGTCTACGAGCAGTACTTC. Protein product: CASSPWGGDRVYEQYF. The V and J genes are TRBV12-3 or TRBV12-4 and TRBJ2-7; D is possibly TRBD1 or TRBD2 (5 bases each). CDR3 size: 16 residues. V dropped 5 bases and J dropped 3 bases, with 20 bases sitting between them.

The J gene is TRBJ2-5, the V gene TRBV11-1; D possibly matches TRBD1 or TRBD2 (5 bases each). V was clipped by 5 bases and J by 7 bases, with 17 bases between them. Germline V gene sequence: CDR1 SGHAT, CDR2 FQDESV (reference sequence). The CDR3 has 14 residues. The CDR3 DNA is TGTGCCAGCAGCCCAGAGCCAGGGAGTGGGACCCAGTACTTC. Its translation: CASSPEPGSGTQYF. The whole variable domain, filled in from reference TRBV11-1 and TRBJ2-5, reads EAEVAQSPRYKITEKSQAVAFWCDPISGHATLYWYRQILGQGPELLVQFQDESVVDDSQLPKDRFSAERLKGVDSTLKIQPAELGDSAMYLCASSPEPGSGTQYFGPGTRLLVL.

This clonotype was seen a few times. The V and J genes are TRBV6-1 and TRBJ2-5; 9 nucleotides agree with TRBD1. The CDR3 sequence is 14 residues long. The germline V gene encodes CDR1 MNHNS and CDR2 SASEGT. With V trimmed by 7 bases and J by 5 bases, 8 bases remained unmatched. The CDR3 DNA is TGTGCCAGCAACTCGGGACAGGGAGGCGAGACCCAGTACTTC. Its translation is CASNSGQGGETQYF.

The table lists this clonotype with a few counts. The CDR3 nucleotides are TGTGCCAGCAGCAACAGGGGCGGTCAGCCCCAGCATTTT. This codes for CASSNRGGQPQHF. The chain has TRBV6-1 and TRBJ1-5; TRBD1 agrees at 7 bases. V lost 6 bases to trimming and J lost 6 bases; unmatched junction nucleotides: 5. The CDR3 contains 13 residues. Germline values: CDR1 MNHNS, CDR2 SASEGT.

The gene calls are TRBV9 and TRBJ2-1; 10 positions match TRBD2. Germline CDR1 SGDLS, CDR2 YYNGEE. With 4 bases clipped from V and 5 bases from J, the junction kept 6 bases outside the gene matches. CDR3 length equals 15 residues. CDR3 amino acids: CASSLTSGMNNEQFF. In nucleotides, the CDR3 is TGTGCCAGCAGCCTTACTAGCGGGATGAACAATGAGCAGTTCTTC.

This chain connects TRBV24-1 to TRBJ2-5; possibly TRBD1 for D (5 bases). V gave up 3 bases and J gave up 5 bases, with 9 bases separating them. The CDR3 length is 13 residues. The germline CDR1 and CDR2 sequences are KGHDR and SFDVKD. This CDR3 reads CATSDPGKETQYF. The CDR3 nucleotides are TGTGCCACCAGTGATCCAGGGAAGGAGACCCAGTACTTC.

The chain uses TRBV11-2 and TRBJ1-4; D is unresolved. The germline gives CDR1 SGHAT, CDR2 FQNNGV. V lost 7 bases to trimming and J lost 8 bases, with 17 bases between them. The CDR3 is made up of 14 amino acids. The CDR3 nucleotides read TGTGCCAGCAACCTTCAAGGGCCGTCCGAAAAACTGTTTTTT. Amino acid sequence: CASNLQGPSEKLFF.

The CDR3 DNA is TGTGCCAGCAGCTTGGGTGGGACCAACCCCTACGAGCAGTACTTC. This codes for CASSLGGTNPYEQYF. The chain employs TRBV5-5 and TRBJ2-7, with D perhaps assigned TRBD1 or TRBD2 (5 bases each). Trimming removed 0 bases from V and 2 bases from J, with 12 bases in between. Germline V gene sequence: CDR1 SGHKS, CDR2 YYEKEE (reference sequence). This CDR3 has 15 amino acids.

The V and J genes are TRBV2 and TRBJ1-1; D is unclear. Trimming took 2 bases from V and 3 from J, leaving 4 bases between them. The CDR3 runs to 12 residues. CDR1 is SNHLY and CDR2 is FYNNEI in the germline V gene. The CDR3 DNA is TGTGCCAGCAGTGAATTTTACACTGAAGCTTTCTTT. This encodes CASSEFYTEAFF. Combining the CDR3 with reference TRBV2 and TRBJ1-1 gives the whole variable domain EPEVTQTPSHQVTQMGQEVILRCVPISNHLYFYWYRQILGQKVEFLVSFYNNEISEKSEIFDDQFSVERPDGSNFTLKIRSTKLEDSAMYFCASSEFYTEAFFGQGTRLTVV.

Of note for this clonotype: Since a much larger clone is just one base distant, this may be a read error. V and J are TRBV28 and TRBJ2-5; weak D call: TRBD2 (6 bases). The CDR3 has 17 residues. Germline V gene lookup returns CDR1 MDHEN and CDR2 SYDVKM. Trimming took 3 bases from V and 4 from J, leaving 21 bases between them. Written as DNA, the CDR3 is TGTGCCAGCAGTTTTGCGGAGGGTGTATTTGGGGTAGAGACCCAGTACTTC. Protein sequence: CASSFAEGVFGVETQYF. The whole variable domain, filled in from reference TRBV28 and TRBJ2-5, reads DVKVTQSSRYLVKRTGEKVFLECVQDMDHENMFWYRQDPGLGLRLIYFSYDVKMKEKGDIPEGYSVSREKKERFSLILESASTNQTSMYLCASSFAEGVFGVETQYFGPGTRLLVL.

The rearrangement joins TRBV12-3 or TRBV12-4 to TRBJ2-1, with 9 bases identical to TRBD1. CDR3 length equals 15 residues. V lost 4 bases and J lost 6; bases outside the gene matches: 7. The CDR3 DNA reads as TGTGCCAGCAGTTCCGGGACAGGGAGTTCCAATGAGCAGTTCTTC. Translating it yields CASSSGTGSSNEQFF.

Points on this clonotype: A much more abundant neighbour one base away suggests this may be a read error. The chain couples TRBV7-6 to TRBJ2-1, with unresolved D. This CDR3 is 15 amino acids long. The V gene's germline CDR1 is SGHVS and CDR2 FNYEAQ. V gave up 1 base and J gave up 6 bases, with 13 bases separating them. Written as DNA, the CDR3 is TGTGCCAGCAGCTTAGAGGCTAGACCCGTCAATGAGCAGTTCTTC. This gives the protein CASSLEARPVNEQFF.

The chain uses TRBV6-1 and TRBJ2-7, with 10 bases fitting TRBD1. Germline trimming cut 1 base from V and 3 bases from J; bases unmatched to any gene: 6. This CDR3 spans 16 amino acids. CDR1 is MNHNS, CDR2 SASEGT, per germline. CDR3 in amino acids: CASSEEPRTGGYEQYF. For the CDR3, the DNA is TGTGCCAGCAGTGAAGAACCCCGGACAGGGGGCTACGAGCAGTACTTC.

V and J are TRBV11-2 and TRBJ2-2; D possibly corresponds to TRBD1 (5 bases). Per germline, CDR1 SGHAT and CDR2 FQNNGV. The V end was cut by 1 base, the J end by 6 bases, with 15 bases between. The CDR3 is made up of 16 amino acids. This CDR3 is CASSLGSRANAGELFF. CDR3 coding DNA: TGTGCCAGCAGCTTAGGATCCAGGGCTAATGCCGGGGAGCTGTTTTTT.

This clonotype turned up a few times. The chain is built from TRBV20-1 and TRBJ1-2, with D possibly TRBD1 on 6 matching bases. Germline CDR1 DFQATT, CDR2 SNEGSKA (reference sequence). The CDR3 totals 13 residues. Trimming shortened V by 0 bases and J by 4 bases, and 9 bases separated the two germline ends. This chain's CDR3 is CSARDGGFYGYTF. CDR3 DNA sequence: TGCAGTGCTAGAGATGGGGGCTTCTATGGCTACACCTTC.